Listed below are T cell receptor beta chains from one sample, sequenced in a study of T cell repertoires in cytomegalovirus infection. TCRdb re-called the reads through MiXCR, storing one row per CDR3 protein. This sample yields about 210,000 distinct CDR3 sequences, of which roughly 6.5% are seen a single time; roughly 6.5% belongs to the top ten. The sequencing input was PBMCs. The receptors here all came from a human donor in good health (CMV status not recorded). Some clones in this sample may be carry-over from other donors' samples. CDR3s include the opening cysteine and the closing phenylalanine or tryptophan. The D gene is left open where the match is weak. Some rows have no size entry. The others give once, few or many, or a class for an expanded clone.

D gene	clone size	V gene	J gene	CDR3 protein	CDR3 DNA
-	-	TRBV30	TRBJ2-7	CAWSGTFSYEQYF	TGTGCCTGGAGCGGGACCTTCTCCTACGAGCAGTACTTC
-	many	TRBV29-1	TRBJ1-2	CSVVGRSPNYGYTF	TGCAGCGTTGTGGGCAGGTCCCCTAACTATGGCTACACCTTC
-	many	TRBV18	TRBJ1-3	CASSPAGYGNTIYF	TGTGCCAGCTCACCTGCGGGATATGGAAACACCATATATTTT
-	-	TRBV5-4	TRBJ2-7	CASRLQEWGVYEQYF	TGTGCCAGCCGCTTACAGGAGTGGGGAGTCTACGAGCAGTACTTC
TRBD2	many	TRBV7-2	TRBJ2-7	CASTVGGTSSYEQYF	TGTGCCAGCACCGTGGGCGGGACTAGCTCCTACGAGCAGTACTTC
-	many	TRBV6-2/TRBV6-3	TRBJ1-5	CASKDRDKGVGQPQHF	TGTGCCAGCAAAGACCGGGACAAAGGGGTGGGTCAGCCCCAGCATTTT
-	many	TRBV29-1	TRBJ2-5	CSVRVGETQYF	TGCAGCGTGAGGGTGGGGGAGACCCAGTACTTC
-	many	TRBV14	TRBJ2-1	CASSPRTANEQFF	TGTGCCAGCAGCCCAAGGACAGCCAATGAGCAGTTCTTC
-	-	TRBV29-1	TRBJ1-1	CSVQSGSMNTEAFF	TGCAGCGTCCAATCCGGGTCCATGAACACTGAAGCTTTCTTT
TRBD1	many	TRBV6-5	TRBJ2-7	CASSPISRDRGPYEQYF	TGTGCCAGCAGTCCTATCTCCCGGGACAGGGGGCCCTACGAGCAGTACTTC
-	many	TRBV20-1	TRBJ2-4	CSARDRLPPGGKNIQYF	TGCAGTGCTAGGGACAGGCTACCTCCGGGAGGCAAAAACATTCAGTACTTC
TRBD1	many	TRBV2	TRBJ2-1	CAIPGQGQSDEQFF	TGTGCCATCCCGGGACAGGGGCAGTCCGATGAGCAGTTCTTC
-	many	TRBV7-2	TRBJ2-5	CASSLATLKGETQYF	TGTGCCAGCAGCTTGGCAACCCTCAAGGGGGAGACCCAGTACTTC
-	many	TRBV20-1	TRBJ2-1	CSARSGFAYNEQFF	TGCAGTGCTAGATCGGGATTTGCCTACAATGAGCAGTTCTTC
-	many	TRBV2	TRBJ1-4	CASSEVGVVNEKLFF	TGTGCCAGCAGTGAAGTCGGGGTGGTCAATGAAAAACTGTTTTTT
TRBD1	few	TRBV7-9	TRBJ2-1	CASSGQGTYNEQFF	TGTGCCAGCTCCGGACAGGGGACCTACAATGAGCAGTTCTTC
-	many	TRBV7-2	TRBJ1-5	CASSTWGYNQPQHF	TGTGCCAGCAGTACTTGGGGGTATAATCAGCCCCAGCATTTT
-	few	TRBV7-9	TRBJ2-2	CASSLLGLALPNTGELFF	TGTGCCAGCAGCTTACTTGGCCTAGCGTTACCGAACACCGGGGAGCTGTTTTTT
-	many	TRBV28	TRBJ1-1	CASSPPGAKTEAFF	TGTGCCAGCAGTCCCCCGGGGGCGAAAACTGAAGCTTTCTTT
TRBD1	many	TRBV7-8	TRBJ2-3	CASSGTGGGTDTQYF	TGTGCCAGCAGCGGAACAGGGGGTGGAACAGATACGCAGTATTTT
TRBD2	many	TRBV7-2	TRBJ2-7	CASRLRGGSDEQYF	TGTGCCAGCAGGCTTCGGGGGGGTAGCGACGAGCAGTACTTC
TRBD1	many	TRBV7-6	TRBJ2-7	CASSGQGEAYEQYF	TGTGCCAGCAGCGGGCAGGGGGAAGCCTACGAGCAGTACTTC
-	many	TRBV7-2	TRBJ1-6	CASSLTPGNSPLHF	TGTGCCAGCAGCTTAACTCCAGGGAATTCACCCCTCCACTTT
-	many	TRBV9	TRBJ2-1	CASSPFGHRNSYNEQFF	TGTGCCAGCAGCCCCTTCGGGCACAGGAATTCCTACAATGAGCAGTTCTTC
TRBD1	-	TRBV5-1	TRBJ1-5	CASSLAPGGGQPQHF	TGCGCCAGCAGCTTGGCCCCAGGGGGCGGTCAGCCCCAGCATTTT
-	many	TRBV20-1	TRBJ1-2	CSARGSGTGYGYTF	TGCAGTGCTAGAGGTTCGGGGACCGGTTATGGCTACACCTTC
TRBD1	many	TRBV29-1	TRBJ1-4	CSGAGTGGEKLFF	TGCAGCGGAGCCGGGACAGGGGGAGAAAAACTGTTTTTT
-	-	TRBV28	TRBJ2-2	CASTFSGTAYSELFF	TGTGCCAGCACCTTCTCCGGGACCGCTTATTCGGAGCTGTTTTTT
-	many	TRBV7-2	TRBJ2-7	CASSQESYSYEQYF	TGTGCCAGCAGCCAGGAGTCTTACTCCTACGAGCAGTACTTC
-	few	TRBV5-5	TRBJ2-3	CASSLVPGPDTQYF	TGTGCCAGCAGCTTGGTACCCGGGCCAGATACGCAGTATTTT
TRBD1	many	TRBV29-1	TRBJ1-1	CSVPDRGTEAFF	TGCAGCGTGCCGGACAGGGGCACTGAAGCTTTCTTT
-	many	TRBV20-1	TRBJ2-5	CSARDSHQETQYF	TGCAGTGCAAGAGACAGTCACCAAGAGACCCAGTACTTC
-	many	TRBV7-2	TRBJ2-7	CASSLVGGPTYEQYF	TGTGCCAGCAGCTTAGTGGGGGGCCCAACCTACGAGCAGTACTTC
-	-	TRBV6-2/TRBV6-3	TRBJ2-2	CASSRPGAGELFF	TGTGCCAGCAGCCGGCCAGGGGCCGGGGAGCTGTTTTTT
-	many	TRBV5-1	TRBJ2-3	CASSSTTGTDTQYF	TGCGCCAGCAGCTCTACTACCGGCACAGATACGCAGTATTTT
-	many	TRBV7-2	TRBJ2-7	CASSFSREQYF	TGTGCCAGCAGCTTTTCTCGAGAGCAGTACTTC
-	many	TRBV7-6	TRBJ1-5	CASSCSGTNSNQPQHF	TGTGCCAGCAGCTGTTCCGGGACAAATAGCAATCAGCCCCAGCATTTT
-	few	TRBV18	TRBJ1-2	CASSSQLVVYGYTF	TGTGCCAGCTCATCACAGTTGGTTGTCTATGGCTACACCTTC
TRBD1	many	TRBV18	TRBJ1-1	CASATGFTTEAFF	TGTGCCAGCGCGACAGGGTTTACCACTGAAGCTTTCTTT
-	many	TRBV2	TRBJ2-5	CLGGQTQETQYF	TGTTTGGGGGGTCAGACACAAGAGACCCAGTACTTC